The 19 T cell receptor beta chains below come from one sample, sequenced in a study of blood T cell repertoires in COVID-19. Generated by immunoSEQ multiplex PCR, the TCRdb table keeps only in-frame clones and is missing some. Counted here are fewer than 50,000 clones, approximately 86% occurring once; the ten biggest clones make up under 5%. Sequenced: peripheral blood. All receptors derive from a man aged 45-65 years with active COVID-19.

The V call is TRBV5-5, the J call TRBJ1-3; unclear D gene. Germline V gene data show CDR1 as SGHKS and CDR2 as YYEKEE (reference sequence). The V end was cut by 0 bases, the J end by 0 bases, with 13 bases between. CDR3 length: 17 amino acids. The CDR3 sequence is CASSLVGRSSSGNTIYF. CDR3 in DNA: TGTGCCAGCAGCTTGGTAGGCAGATCTAGCTCTGGAAACACCATATATTTT.

The J gene is TRBJ1-1, the V gene TRBV4-1, with D unresolved. V lost 3 bases to trimming and J lost 4 bases, with 12 bases between them. The CDR3 runs to 14 residues. Looked up from germline, CDR1 is MGHRA and CDR2 is YSYEKL. The CDR3 nucleotides read TGCGCCAGCAGCCAGCAGACTGAGGGCACTGAAGCTTTCTTT. It specifies CASSQQTEGTEAFF.

This rearrangement joins TRBV6-5 to TRBJ2-7; possibly TRBD2 for D (6 bases). V was trimmed by 5 bases and J by 2 bases, leaving 10 bases between them. The CDR3 loop spans 13 amino acids. Germline V gene lookup returns CDR1 MNHEY and CDR2 SVGAGI. In DNA, the CDR3 is TGTGCCAGCAGTCCGTCTAGCGCCTACGAGCAGTACTTC. It yields the protein CASSPSSAYEQYF.

This chain connects TRBV6-5 to TRBJ2-6, with 8 bases lining up with TRBD1. CDR1 is MNHEY, CDR2 SVGAGI, per germline. V trimming: 7 bases; J trimming: 1 base; junction bases outside the gene matches: 3. This CDR3 region has 15 residues. DNA of the CDR3: TGTGCCAGCAAGGACAGGGCATCTGGGGCCAACGTCCTGACTTTC. This sequence encodes CASKDRASGANVLTF.

The rearrangement links TRBV4-1 to TRBJ2-7; no reliable D call. Trimming pared 0 bases from V and 3 bases from J, leaving 9 bases between. Germline loops: CDR1 MGHRA, CDR2 YSYEKL. This CDR3 has 14 residues. The CDR3 sequence is CASSQESRFYEQYF. DNA of the CDR3: TGCGCCAGCAGCCAAGAAAGCAGGTTCTACGAGCAGTACTTC.

This chain uses TRBV5-1 with TRBJ2-1, with D maybe TRBD1 (5 bases). The CDR3 covers 13 residues. V shed 10 bases and J shed 6 bases, with 17 bases lying between them. From germline, CDR1 is SGHRS and CDR2 YFSETQ. CDR3 nucleotide sequence: TGCGCCTTTGGGATGCAGGGCCCCAATGAGCAGTTCTTC. It encodes CAFGMQGPNEQFF.

In DNA, the CDR3 is TGTGCCAGCTCACCGCGGACTAGCGGTACAGATACGCAGTATTTT. Its translation is CASSPRTSGTDTQYF. The J gene is TRBJ2-3, the V gene TRBV18, with 10 positions matching TRBD2. The V gene end was trimmed by 3 bases and the J gene end by 3 bases; junction bases not matched to a gene: 3. This CDR3 is built from 15 residues. The germline gives CDR1 KGHSH, CDR2 LQKENI.

The chain links TRBV4-2 to TRBJ2-4; 8 bases are a match to TRBD2. J gave up 9 bases and V 4 bases, and 14 bases lay outside the gene matches. CDR3 length: 16 residues. CDR1 and CDR2 from the germline V gene are LGHNA and YNFKEQ. CDR3 DNA: TGTGCCAGCAGCCCGATGTCGGGGGGGGCCTCCTTCATTCAGTACTTC. It codes for CASSPMSGGASFIQYF.

The J gene is TRBJ1-1, the V gene TRBV7-8, with 7 bases aligning to TRBD1. Germline-derived CDR1 and CDR2 are SGHVS and FQNEAQ. V was pared by 7 bases and J by 0 bases, with 8 bases of the junction left unmatched. This CDR3 has 15 amino acids. CDR3 protein: CASIFQGGVNTEAFF. The CDR3 nucleotides are TGTGCCAGCATCTTTCAGGGGGGAGTGAACACTGAAGCTTTCTTT.

The chain couples TRBV5-4 to TRBJ1-6; maybe TRBD1 (5 bases). CDR3 size: 15 residues. V was pared by 1 base and J by 13 bases, with 18 bases between. Per the germline V gene, CDR1 is SGHNT and CDR2 is YYREEE (reference sequence). The CDR3 DNA is TGTGCCAGCAGCTTGCTGAGATCCGGGCCAGGGCCCCTCCACTTT. Translating it yields CASSLLRSGPGPLHF.

The chain couples TRBV5-5 to TRBJ1-2, with 10 bases aligning to TRBD1. CDR3 length: 16 residues. V shed 4 bases, J shed 4 bases, and the junction held 10 bases outside the gene matches. From germline, CDR1 is SGHKS and CDR2 YYEKEE (reference sequence). This chain's CDR3 is CASSHSRTGGGYGYTF. CDR3 nucleotide sequence: TGTGCCAGCAGCCACTCCCGGACAGGGGGGGGCTATGGCTACACCTTC.

Notes on this clone: Germline is not matched at one junction end, which may reflect a read error. Distinct nucleotide sequences in the sample also encode this CDR3. The chain links TRBV13 to TRBJ1-2; 7 bases line up with TRBD1. The CDR3 spans 16 residues. Germline CDR1 reads PRHDT; CDR2 reads FYEKMQ (reference sequence). The CDR3: CASSSGTVLPNYGYTF. CDR3 nucleotide sequence: TGTGCCAGCAGCTCAGGGACAGTCCTCCCTAACTATGGCTATACCTTC.

This clone was counted only a few times. V is TRBV3-1 (or the pseudogene TRBV3-2) and J is TRBJ1-1; no clear D. The germline V gene has CDR1 LGHDT and CDR2 YNNKEL (reference sequence). The CDR3 spans 13 residues. Deletions cut 1 base from V and 7 bases from J, with 10 bases between. The CDR3 region is CASSQGAEGEAFF. The CDR3 DNA is TGTGCCAGCAGCCAAGGGGCCGAGGGTGAAGCTTTCTTT.

The genes are TRBV5-8 and TRBJ1-2, with 8 positions matching TRBD1. Trimming at V came to 4 bases and at J to 12 bases, leaving 14 bases not matched to a gene. The CDR3 has 14 amino acids. Per the germline V gene, CDR1 is SGHTS and CDR2 is YDEGEE. The CDR3 region is CASSTPQGRGRDTF. DNA of the CDR3: TGTGCCAGCAGCACGCCCCAGGGCAGGGGGCGCGACACCTTC.

V gene TRBV9 combines with J gene TRBJ2-2, with 8 bases aligning to TRBD1. There are 13 residues in the CDR3. Germline values: CDR1 SGDLS, CDR2 YYNGEE. V lost 4 bases and J lost 8; bases outside the gene matches: 4. The CDR3: CASSPRGRGELFF. The CDR3 coding sequence is TGTGCCAGCAGCCCCAGGGGGCGGGGGGAGCTGTTTTTT. The full variable domain, with the rest looked up from reference TRBV9 and TRBJ2-2, is DSGVTQTPKHLITATGQRVTLRCSPRSGDLSVYWYQQSLDQGLQFLIQYYNGEERAKGNILERFSAQQFPDLHSELNLSSLELGDSALYFCASSPRGRGELFFGEGSRLTVL.

The rearrangement joins TRBV6-5 to TRBJ2-6; D possibly corresponds to TRBD1 (7 bases). V lost 2 bases and J lost 6, with 14 bases in between. Germline-derived CDR1 and CDR2 are MNHEY and SVGAGI. The CDR3 is made up of 16 amino acids. The CDR3 region is CASSYGQGGMANVLTF. The CDR3, as DNA: TGTGCCAGCAGTTACGGGCAGGGGGGTATGGCCAACGTCCTGACTTTC.

CDR3 residues: CASEKSTVGEQYF. The CDR3 DNA reads TGTGCCAGTGAGAAGTCCACGGTCGGCGAGCAGTACTTC. The J gene is TRBJ2-7, the V gene TRBV12-3 or TRBV12-4; D unresolved. The CDR3 extends over 13 amino acids. The V end lost 9 bases, the J end lost 6 bases, and 18 bases lay between the germline ends.

The V gene is TRBV11-2, the J gene TRBJ2-7; 9 bases agree with TRBD1. V shed 3 bases, J shed 6 bases, and the junction held 6 bases outside the gene matches. The CDR3 sequence is 14 residues long. Germline lookup yields CDR1 SGHAT and CDR2 FQNNGV. The CDR3 coding sequence is TGTGCCAGCAGCTTCACAGGGGGCTTTGGCGAGCAGTACTTC. Its translation: CASSFTGGFGEQYF.

This rearrangement joins TRBV27 to TRBJ2-2; 8 bases fit TRBD1. Trimming at V came to 5 bases and at J to 3 bases, leaving 5 bases not matched to a gene. Germline CDR1 MNHEY, CDR2 SMNVEV (reference sequence). The CDR3 is 15 residues long. The CDR3 reads CASSNGTGDTGELFF. The CDR3 coding sequence is TGTGCCAGCAGTAATGGGACAGGAGACACCGGGGAGCTGTTTTTT.